Listed below are T cell receptor beta chains from one sample, sequenced in a study of T cells in Graves' hyperthyroidism and ophthalmopathy. One entry per CDR3 protein results from TCRdb running MiXCR on the multiplex PCR reads. The sample records some 300,000 distinct CDR3 sequences, roughly 14% being singletons. Material: blood. Receptors were obtained from a woman under 40 with Graves' hyperthyroidism that later progressed to Graves' ophthalmopathy. Both conserved end residues are part of each CDR3. The D gene is left open where the match is weak. Sizes are listed as once, few or many counts, or a class when the clone is expanded.

many	TRBV6-1	TRBD1	TRBJ2-1	CASSERQGGGNEQFF	TGTGCCAGCAGTGAAAGACAGGGTGGTGGGAATGAGCAGTTCTTC
many	TRBV11-2	-	TRBJ1-1	CASSLASGLGGRGTEAFF	TGTGCCAGCAGCTTAGCATCAGGGTTGGGGGGCCGTGGCACTGAAGCTTTCTTT
many	TRBV6-2/TRBV6-3	TRBD2	TRBJ2-7	CASSYSAGGYEQYF	TGTGCCAGCAGTTACTCGGCGGGAGGGTACGAGCAGTACTTC
many	TRBV20-1	TRBD2	TRBJ2-1	CSAPPRGGVNEQFF	TGCAGTGCCCCACCGCGCGGGGGGGTCAATGAGCAGTTCTTC
many	TRBV20-1	TRBD2	TRBJ2-7	CSAGLAGASEQYF	TGCAGTGCGGGGCTAGCGGGAGCGTCTGAGCAGTACTTC
many	TRBV11-2	TRBD2	TRBJ2-1	CASSLVGLAGILSYNEQFF	TGTGCCAGCAGCTTAGTAGGGCTAGCGGGGATCCTCTCCTACAATGAGCAGTTCTTC
many	TRBV6-2/TRBV6-3	TRBD1	TRBJ1-1	CASNRAGGSGTEAFF	TGTGCCAGCAACCGCGCAGGGGGCTCGGGCACTGAAGCTTTCTTT
many	TRBV7-6	-	TRBJ2-1	CASSLAHGGGGYNEQFF	TGTGCCAGCAGCTTAGCGCATGGCGGAGGGGGCTACAATGAGCAGTTCTTC
many	TRBV14	-	TRBJ2-7	CASSQGAEQYF	TGTGCCAGCAGCCAAGGAGCCGAGCAGTACTTC
many	TRBV6-6	-	TRBJ1-2	CASSYSIRPGGGYTF	TGTGCCAGCAGTTACTCGATCCGTCCGGGGGGCGGCTACACCTTC